A single sample gave rise to the 13 T cell receptor beta chains below, sequenced in a study of T cell responses to AZD1222 COVID-19 vaccine. TCRdb's copy holds only in-frame clones and misses some; the assay was immunoSEQ multiplex PCR. Of about 200,000 clones listed, 85% to 95% are singletons. Source: peripheral blood, taken on day 0 of MenACWY control vaccination. Source of these receptors: an adult in good health.

The rearrangement joins TRBV5-1 to TRBJ2-3; 7 nucleotides match TRBD1. There are 15 residues in the CDR3. Losses at the gene ends were 0 bases for V and 6 bases for J; bases not matched to a gene: 7. The V gene's germline CDR1 is SGHRS and CDR2 YFSETQ. In DNA, the CDR3 is TGCGCCAGCAGCTTGGCGGGACAGTACTCGGATACGCAGTATTTT. As protein: CASSLAGQYSDTQYF.

The V and J genes are TRBV27 and TRBJ1-5; 9 bases agree with TRBD1. Germline V lookup: CDR1 MNHEY, CDR2 SMNVEV (reference sequence). V was pared by 5 bases and J by 3 bases, with 2 bases of the junction left unmatched. The CDR3 has 14 amino acids. The CDR3 here is CASSRDRANQPQHF. In DNA, the CDR3 is TGTGCCAGCAGTCGGGACAGGGCCAATCAGCCCCAGCATTTT.

The V and J genes are TRBV5-8 and TRBJ2-4; 7 nucleotides match TRBD1. With V trimmed by 4 bases and J by 2 bases, 9 bases remained unmatched. The germline V gene encodes CDR1 SGHTS and CDR2 YDEGEE. This CDR3 comprises 16 residues. In DNA, the CDR3 is TGTGCCAGCAGCCGTAGGGACAGCCTTACCAAAAACATTCAGTACTTC. It translates to CASSRRDSLTKNIQYF. The whole variable domain, remainder taken from reference TRBV5-8 and TRBJ2-4, is EAGVTQSPTHLIKTRGQQATLRCSPISGHTSVYWYQQALGLGLQFLLWYDEGEERNRGNFPPRFSGRQFPNYSSELNVNALELEDSALYLCASSRRDSLTKNIQYFGAGTRLSVL.

This sequence joins TRBV4-3 and TRBJ1-2; D is ambiguous. In germline, CDR1 is LGHNA, CDR2 YSLEER. The V gene lost 3 bases and the J gene lost 5 bases, with 10 bases spanning the gap. The CDR3 runs 13 residues. The CDR3 here is CASSHAKGYGYTF. The CDR3 region has the DNA TGCGCCAGCAGCCATGCTAAGGGTTATGGCTACACCTTC.

The rearrangement links TRBV19 to TRBJ2-1, with TRBD2 identical over 8 bases. V dropped 8 bases and J dropped 4; count of bases not matched to a gene: 10. CDR3 length equals 15 residues. Per the germline V gene, CDR1 is LNHDA and CDR2 is SQIVND (reference sequence). The chain's CDR3 is CASGDRSGGYNEQFF. As DNA, the CDR3 is TGTGCCAGTGGAGACCGCAGCGGGGGATACAATGAGCAGTTCTTC.

The chain employs TRBV30 and TRBJ1-1; tentative D call: TRBD1 (6 bases). The CDR3 totals 15 residues. Germline CDR1 is GTSNPN and CDR2 is SVGIG (reference sequence). The ends were cut back, 2 bases at V and 3 bases at J, with 16 bases in the middle. CDR3 sequence reads: CAWSPQGAPYTEAFF. For the CDR3, the DNA is TGTGCCTGGAGTCCACAGGGAGCCCCCTACACTGAAGCTTTCTTT.

The J gene is TRBJ1-3, the V gene TRBV7-2; 9 bases fit TRBD1. The CDR3 has 13 amino acids. The germline V gene encodes CDR1 SGHTA and CDR2 FQGNSA. V lost 5 bases to trimming and J lost 15 bases; unmatched junction nucleotides: 11. The CDR3 sequence: CASSLQLTGGAYF. In DNA, the CDR3 is TGTGCCAGCAGCCTTCAACTCACAGGGGGCGCATATTTT.

The chain uses TRBV19 and TRBJ1-5, with 11 bases fitting TRBD1. Germline CDR1 is LNHDA and CDR2 is SQIVND (reference sequence). The length of the CDR3 is 16 residues. The ends lost 5 bases at V and 5 bases at J; junction bases unmatched: 8. The CDR3: CASSSLGTGGYQPQHF. The CDR3 DNA is TGTGCCAGTAGTTCTCTGGGGACAGGGGGTTATCAGCCCCAGCATTTT.

The chain links TRBV4-3 to TRBJ1-1, with 8 nucleotides matching TRBD1. Germline assignment: CDR1 LGHNA and CDR2 YSLEER. V lost 2 bases, J lost 0 bases, and 2 bases stayed unmatched. This CDR3 comprises 15 residues. The chain's CDR3 is CASSQPGGMNTEAFF. The CDR3 DNA sequence: TGCGCCAGCAGCCAACCAGGGGGCATGAACACTGAAGCTTTCTTT.

The rearrangement uses TRBV2 and TRBJ2-5; 9 bases align to TRBD2. The CDR3 length is 12 residues. The V gene's germline CDR1 is SNHLY and CDR2 FYNNEI. V lost 4 bases, J lost 10 bases, and 4 bases stayed unmatched. CDR3 sequence reads: CASSVIAGVQYF. The CDR3, as DNA: TGTGCCAGCAGTGTCATAGCGGGGGTCCAGTACTTC. Full variable domain (outside the CDR3, taken from reference TRBV2 and TRBJ2-5): EPEVTQTPSHQVTQMGQEVILRCVPISNHLYFYWYRQILGQKVEFLVSFYNNEISEKSEIFDDQFSVERPDGSNFTLKIRSTKLEDSAMYFCASSVIAGVQYFGPGTRLLVL.

This chain uses TRBV4-2 with TRBJ1-5; no firm D call. The ends were cut back, 3 bases at V and 6 bases at J, with 9 bases in the middle. Germline lookup yields CDR1 LGHNA and CDR2 YNFKEQ. This CDR3 region has 13 residues. CDR3 in DNA: TGTGCCAGCAGCCAGGCGGAGGGTCAGCCCCAGCATTTT. It yields the protein CASSQAEGQPQHF.

The gene calls are TRBV5-4 and TRBJ1-6; D unresolved. The CDR3 is made up of 12 amino acids. V was cut by 4 bases and J by 5 bases, with 4 bases left in between. Germline V CDR1 and CDR2: SGHNT, YYREEE (reference sequence). CDR3 sequence reads: CASSTNNSPLHF. The CDR3, as DNA: TGTGCCAGCAGCACCAATAATTCACCCCTCCACTTT.

V is TRBV3-1 (or the pseudogene TRBV3-2) and J is TRBJ2-1; D perhaps matches TRBD1 (6 bases). The V gene lost 5 bases and the J gene lost 7 bases, with 12 bases spanning the gap. CDR1 is LGHDT, CDR2 YNNKEL, per germline (reference sequence). This CDR3 has 13 residues. CDR3 DNA: TGTGCCAGCAGCTCAGGCAGGGGTAATGAGCAGTTCTTC. Translation gives CASSSGRGNEQFF.